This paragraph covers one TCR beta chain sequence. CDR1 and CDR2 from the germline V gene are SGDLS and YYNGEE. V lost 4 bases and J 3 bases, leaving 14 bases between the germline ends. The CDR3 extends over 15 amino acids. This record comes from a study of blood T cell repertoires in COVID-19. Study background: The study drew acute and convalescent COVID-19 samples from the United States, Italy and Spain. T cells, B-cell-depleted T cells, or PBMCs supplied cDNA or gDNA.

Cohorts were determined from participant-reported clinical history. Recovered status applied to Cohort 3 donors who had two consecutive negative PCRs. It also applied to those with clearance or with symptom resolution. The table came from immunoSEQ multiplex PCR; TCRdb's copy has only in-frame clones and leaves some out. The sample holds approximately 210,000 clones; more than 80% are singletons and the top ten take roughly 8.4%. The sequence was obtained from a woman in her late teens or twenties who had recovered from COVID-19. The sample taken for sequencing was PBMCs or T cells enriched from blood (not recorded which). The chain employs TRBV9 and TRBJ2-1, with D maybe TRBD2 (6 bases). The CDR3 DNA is TGTGCCAGCAGCCTCGGAGGGGCAGACTACAATGAGCAGTTCTTC. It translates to CASSLGGADYNEQFF.